One sample yielded the 11 T cell receptor beta chains listed below, sequenced in a study of blood T cell repertoires in COVID-19. Profiled with immunoSEQ multiplex PCR; TCRdb holds only in-frame clones, not every one. The sample lists approximately 220,000 clones; roughly 83% were seen once. Sequencing used peripheral blood. These receptor sequences come from a man in his forties with acute or convalescent COVID-19.

J is TRBJ2-5 and V is TRBV14; D unclear. V lost 8 bases to trimming and J lost 7 bases, with 14 bases between them. Germline V gene lookup returns CDR1 SGHDN and CDR2 FVKESK. The CDR3 runs 12 residues. The CDR3 DNA reads as TGTGCCAGCCAGCCCTCAGGTGGGACCCAGTACTTC. As protein: CASQPSGGTQYF.

The J gene is TRBJ2-7, the V gene TRBV2; possibly TRBD2 for D (6 bases). Germline-derived CDR1 and CDR2 are SNHLY and FYNNEI. The CDR3 extends over 13 amino acids. V was shortened by 7 bases and J by 6 bases, with 16 bases between the two germline ends. CDR3: CASIPGRRGEQYF. CDR3 in DNA: TGTGCCAGCATCCCAGGACGGAGGGGCGAGCAGTACTTC. Using reference TRBV2 and TRBJ2-7 for the parts outside the CDR3, the full variable domain is EPEVTQTPSHQVTQMGQEVILRCVPISNHLYFYWYRQILGQKVEFLVSFYNNEISEKSEIFDDQFSVERPDGSNFTLKIRSTKLEDSAMYFCASIPGRRGEQYFGPGTRLTVT.

The V call is TRBV6-4, the J call TRBJ2-3; the match to TRBD2 covers 8 bases. The V gene end was trimmed by 2 bases and the J gene end by 1 base; junction bases not matched to a gene: 5. Looked up from germline, CDR1 is MRHNA and CDR2 is SNTAGT. The CDR3 loop spans 16 amino acids. The CDR3 reads CASSDDGGGGTDTQYF. In DNA, the CDR3 is TGTGCCAGCAGTGACGACGGGGGGGGCGGCACAGATACGCAGTATTTT.

The chain links TRBV15 to TRBJ1-4; possibly TRBD1 for D (5 bases). The germline V and J ends were trimmed by 4 bases and 5 bases, with 17 bases remaining between them. This CDR3 comprises 16 residues. In germline, CDR1 is LNHNV, CDR2 YYDKDF (reference sequence). The CDR3 loop reads CATSNGRGRENEKLFF. In DNA form, the CDR3 reads TGTGCCACCAGCAATGGGCGGGGCAGGGAGAATGAAAAACTGTTTTTT.

The chain uses TRBV18 and TRBJ2-3; 11 bases align to TRBD1. The CDR3 spans 15 residues. Unmatched junction bases numbered 5, after V lost 3 bases and J lost 6 bases. Germline loops: CDR1 KGHSH, CDR2 LQKENI. The CDR3 loop reads CASSPGTGGGDTQYF. As DNA, the CDR3 is TGTGCCAGCTCACCCGGGACAGGGGGAGGTGATACGCAGTATTTT.

The rearrangement uses TRBV27 and TRBJ1-5; D not resolved. Per the germline V gene, CDR1 is MNHEY and CDR2 is SMNVEV (reference sequence). V lost 6 bases, J lost 4 bases, and 19 bases lay in between. There are 16 residues in the CDR3. CDR3 sequence (DNA): TGTGCCAGCAGCGAACTACCGAGCTATTCTAATCAGCCCCAGCATTTT. Its translation is CASSELPSYSNQPQHF.

The CDR3 DNA reads TGTGCCAGCAGTGAATTGGGGGGACCCGGGGGCTACGAGCAGTACTTC. Its protein is CASSELGGPGGYEQYF. The rearrangement joins TRBV2 to TRBJ2-7, with D perhaps matching TRBD2 (6 bases). V lost 2 bases to trimming and J lost 3 bases, with 17 bases between them. Germline loops: CDR1 SNHLY, CDR2 FYNNEI. The CDR3 spans 16 residues.

This clone was observed once. The chain recombines TRBV29-1 with TRBJ1-1; D is ambiguous. The germline V and J ends were trimmed by 7 bases and 9 bases, with 24 bases remaining between them. This CDR3 region has 14 residues. CDR1 is SQVTM and CDR2 is ANQGSEA in the germline V gene. Here the CDR3 reads CSARSGQSGGKAFF. CDR3 DNA sequence: TGCAGCGCCCGTAGCGGCCAGTCGGGAGGAAAAGCTTTCTTT. The whole variable domain, remainder taken from reference TRBV29-1 and TRBJ1-1, is SAVISQKPSRDICQRGTSLTIQCQVDSQVTMMFWYRQQPGQSLTLIATANQGSEATYESGFVIDKFPISRPNLTFSTLTVSNMSPEDSSIYLCSARSGQSGGKAFFGQGTRLTVV.

The CDR3 region has the DNA TGCGCCAGCAGCCCCGGGACAGCAAAAGAGACCCAGTACTTC. This gives the protein CASSPGTAKETQYF. This sequence joins TRBV5-1 and TRBJ2-5; 7 bases agree with TRBD1. The ends lost 4 bases at V and 3 bases at J; junction bases unmatched: 6. The CDR3 loop spans 14 amino acids. CDR1 is SGHRS and CDR2 is YFSETQ in the germline V gene. The full variable domain, in which reference TRBV5-1 and TRBJ2-5 provide the parts outside the CDR3, is KAGVTQTPRYLIKTRGQQVTLSCSPISGHRSVSWYQQTPGQGLQFLFEYFSETQRNKGNFPGRFSGRQFSNSRSEMNVSTLELGDSALYLCASSPGTAKETQYFGPGTRLLVL.

The table lists this clone with a count of one. This chain joins TRBV6-5 and TRBJ1-1, with D possibly matching TRBD1 (5 bases). This CDR3 is 14 amino acids long. Germline V lookup: CDR1 MNHEY, CDR2 SVGAGI. Between the trimmed V and J ends, which lost 5 bases and 0 bases, there was a span of 10 bases. CDR3 residues: CASSLQDLNTEAFF. The CDR3 DNA reads as TGTGCCAGCAGTCTACAGGACCTGAACACTGAAGCTTTCTTT.

This clone was seen only a few times. This same CDR3 is encoded by further DNA sequences in the sample. The CDR3: CASSLQGGDTEAFF. In nucleotides, the CDR3 is TGTGCCAGCAGCTTACAGGGGGGTGACACTGAAGCTTTCTTT. The rearrangement joins TRBV7-2 to TRBJ1-1; 7 bases align to TRBD1. The CDR3 consists of 14 residues. With 2 bases clipped from V and 3 bases from J, the junction kept 3 bases outside the gene matches. Germline V lookup: CDR1 SGHTA, CDR2 FQGNSA.